The text below deals with one T cell receptor (beta chain). Its target is unknown. The CDR3 is 17 residues long. Looked up from germline, CDR1 is SGHVS and CDR2 is FQNEAQ. V lost 1 base, J lost 3 bases, and 9 bases stayed unmatched. This specimen comes from a study of T cell repertoires in cytomegalovirus infection. TCRdb used MiXCR to reprocess the reads, holding one entry per CDR3 protein. The table has under 95,000 distinct CDR3 sequences, about half seen once. This sample comprised CD8+ T cells from cultured PBMCs, obtained from culture after CMV antigen stimulation. This chain links TRBV7-8 with TRBJ2-7, with TRBD1 matching over 10 bases. This TCR was recovered from a human donor in good health (CMV status not recorded). Some clones in this sample may be carry-over from other donors' samples. In DNA, the CDR3 is TGTGCCAGCAGCTTAGGGCATAGGACAGGGGGTTTCTACGAGCAGTACTTC. This gives the protein CASSLGHRTGGFYEQYF.